This entry concerns a single T cell receptor (beta chain). The data were produced by immunoSEQ multiplex PCR, yet TCRdb's version contains in-frame clones alone and is incomplete. In the table there are 200,000 to 250,000 clones, over 60% of which are singletons. The data originate from a study of blood T cell repertoires in COVID-19. Study-wide background: COVID-19 samples from acute and convalescent phases originated in the United States, Italy and Spain.

The CDR3 is 14 amino acids. In germline, CDR1 is LNHDA, CDR2 SQIVND (reference sequence). The V gene end was trimmed by 4 bases and the J gene end by 2 bases; junction bases not matched to a gene: 5. V gene TRBV19 combines with J gene TRBJ2-7; 7 nucleotides agree with TRBD2. Sequencing used peripheral blood. This TCR was sampled from an older woman with acute or convalescent COVID-19. CDR3 in DNA: TGTGCCAGTAGTAGCGGGGGTGGTACCTACGAGCAGTACTTC. Amino acids: CASSSGGGTYEQYF. The full variable domain, rest sourced from reference TRBV19 and TRBJ2-7, is DGGITQSPKYLFRKEGQNVTLSCEQNLNHDAMYWYRQDPGQGLRLIYYSQIVNDFQKGDIAEGYSVSREKKESFPLTVTSAQKNPTAFYLCASSSGGGTYEQYFGPGTRLTVT.